Reported below is one T cell receptor beta chain. Germline V gives CDR1 SGHDT, CDR2 YYEEEE. Trimming left V 0 bases short and J 0 bases short, with 9 bases between. The CDR3 is made up of 15 amino acids. This record comes from a study of shared clonotypes between healthy human individuals. Assay: immunoSEQ multiplex PCR; the TCRdb copy retains only in-frame clones and omits some. There are 950,000 to 1,300,000 clones in the sample; about 80% occur only once, and 1.2% to 1.5% lies in the top ten. This TCR derives from a man between 18 and 29 years old in good health. The chain recombines TRBV5-6 with TRBJ1-2; D unresolved. Material: memory CD4+ T cells sorted from blood. Subset given: CD45RA-negative fraction. CDR3 coding DNA: TGTGCCAGCAGCTTGGGCAGGTTCGCTAACTATGGCTACACCTTC. This encodes CASSLGRFANYGYTF.